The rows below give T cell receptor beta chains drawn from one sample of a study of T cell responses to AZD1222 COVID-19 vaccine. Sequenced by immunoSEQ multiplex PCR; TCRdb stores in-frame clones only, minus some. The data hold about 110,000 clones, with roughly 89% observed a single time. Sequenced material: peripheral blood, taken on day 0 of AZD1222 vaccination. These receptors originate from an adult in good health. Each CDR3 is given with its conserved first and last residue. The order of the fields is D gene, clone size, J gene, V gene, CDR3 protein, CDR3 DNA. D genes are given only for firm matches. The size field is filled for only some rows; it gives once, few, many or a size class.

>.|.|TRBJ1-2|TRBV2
CASSEEGYTF
TGTGCCAGCAGTGAGGAAGGCTACACCTTC
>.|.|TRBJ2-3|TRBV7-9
CASSLRTDTQYF
TGTGCCAGCAGCTTAAGGACAGATACGCAGTATTTT
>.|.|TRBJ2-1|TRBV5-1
CASSGTLHNEQFF
TGCGCCAGCAGCGGGACCCTACACAATGAGCAGTTCTTC
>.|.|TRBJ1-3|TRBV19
CASSIRGIGNTIYF
TGTGCCAGTAGTATTCGAGGGATCGGAAACACCATATATTTT
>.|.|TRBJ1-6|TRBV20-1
CSASYAGKDSPLHF
TGCAGTGCTAGTTATGCGGGGAAGGATTCACCCCTCCACTTT
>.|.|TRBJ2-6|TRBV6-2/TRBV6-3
CASSLRGWDGANVLTF
TGTGCCAGCAGTTTACGTGGGTGGGATGGGGCCAACGTCCTGACTTTC
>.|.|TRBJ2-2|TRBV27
CASSLGQGIGTGELFF
TGTGCCAGCAGTTTAGGGCAGGGTATAGGTACCGGGGAGCTGTTTTTT
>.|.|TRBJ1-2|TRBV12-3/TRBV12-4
CASRAQGNGYTF
TGTGCCAGCAGGGCCCAGGGGAATGGCTACACCTTC
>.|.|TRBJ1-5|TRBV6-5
CASSPKQGSNQPQHF
TGTGCCAGCAGTCCAAAACAGGGTAGCAATCAGCCCCAGCATTTT
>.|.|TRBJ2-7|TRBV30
CAWRGLTYEQYF
TGTGCCTGGAGGGGGTTGACCTACGAGCAGTACTTC
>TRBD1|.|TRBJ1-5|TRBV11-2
CASSLGDRANQPQHF
TGTGCCAGCAGCTTAGGGGACAGGGCAAACCAGCCCCAGCATTTT
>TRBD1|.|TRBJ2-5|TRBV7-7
CASSRGTGGQETQYF
TGTGCCAGCAGCCGAGGGACAGGGGGACAAGAGACCCAGTACTTC
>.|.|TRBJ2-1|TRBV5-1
CASAPSGAFNEQFF
TGCGCCAGCGCCCCGTCCGGGGCTTTCAATGAGCAGTTCTTC
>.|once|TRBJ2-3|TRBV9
CASSVEVYPKGDTDTQYF
TGTGCCAGCAGCGTAGAGGTCTATCCTAAAGGGGACACAGATACGCAGTATTTT
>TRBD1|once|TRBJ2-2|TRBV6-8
CASKQPTGGDPTGELFF
TGTGCCAGCAAACAACCGACAGGGGGTGATCCCACCGGGGAGCTGTTTTTT
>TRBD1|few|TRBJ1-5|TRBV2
CASSGTGNQPQHF
TGTGCCAGCAGTGGGACAGGGAACCAGCCCCAGCATTTT
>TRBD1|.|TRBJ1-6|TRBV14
CASSRGTGLFSPLHF
TGTGCCAGCAGCCGTGGGACAGGCCTTTTTTCACCCCTCCACTTT
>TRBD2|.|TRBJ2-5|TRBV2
CASSKVPRGTPVQTQYF
TGTGCCAGCAGTAAGGTCCCGCGGGGGACTCCGGTACAGACCCAGTACTTC
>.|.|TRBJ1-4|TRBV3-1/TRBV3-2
CASSQEATFEKLFF
TGTGCCAGCAGCCAAGAGGCGACATTTGAAAAACTGTTTTTT
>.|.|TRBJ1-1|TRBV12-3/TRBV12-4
CASSVGQPTEAFF
TGTGCCAGCAGTGTCGGACAGCCAACTGAAGCTTTCTTT
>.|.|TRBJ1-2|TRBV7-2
CASRTHTGPYGYTF
TGTGCCAGCAGAACTCACACAGGGCCTTATGGCTACACCTTC
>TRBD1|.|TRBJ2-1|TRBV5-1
CASSWGTGGYNEQFF
TGCGCCAGCAGCTGGGGGACAGGGGGCTACAATGAGCAGTTCTTC
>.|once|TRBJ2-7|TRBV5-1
CASRYGGQGEQYF
TGCGCCAGCAGGTATGGGGGCCAGGGCGAGCAGTACTTC
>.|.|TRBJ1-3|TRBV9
CASSVEGVRISGNTIYF
TGTGCCAGCAGCGTAGAGGGAGTGAGAATCAGTGGAAACACCATATATTTT
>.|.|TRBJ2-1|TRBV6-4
CASSDSNRYNEQFF
TGTGCCAGCAGTGACTCTAACAGGTACAATGAGCAGTTCTTC
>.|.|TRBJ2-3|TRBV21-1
CASSHPLGGGLADKVGDTQYF
TGTGCCAGCAGCCACCCCCTCGGTGGCGGACTAGCGGATAAGGTTGGGGATACGCAGTATTTT
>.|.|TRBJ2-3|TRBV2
CARAVAEDTQYF
TGTGCCAGGGCGGTAGCGGAAGATACGCAGTATTTT
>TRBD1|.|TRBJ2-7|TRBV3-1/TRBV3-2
CASRDSGTDHYVDEQYF
TGTGCCAGCAGAGATTCAGGGACAGATCACTATGTAGACGAGCAGTACTTC
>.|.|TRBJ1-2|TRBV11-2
CASSLIARQGRDNYGYTF
TGTGCCAGCAGCCTTATTGCCCGGCAGGGTCGAGATAACTATGGCTACACCTTC
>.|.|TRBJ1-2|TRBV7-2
CASSLWLGGYTF
TGTGCCAGCAGCTTATGGTTGGGTGGCTACACCTTC
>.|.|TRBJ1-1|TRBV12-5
CASGLATGIREAFF
TGTGCTAGTGGTTTGGCCACAGGGATTCGAGAAGCTTTCTTT
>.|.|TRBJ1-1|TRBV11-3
CASSPGGASDTEAFF
TGTGCCAGCAGCCCCGGGGGGGCTTCGGACACTGAAGCTTTCTTT
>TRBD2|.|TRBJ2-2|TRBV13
CASSLIAGRNTGELFF
TGTGCCAGCAGCTTAATAGCGGGGAGAAACACCGGGGAGCTGTTTTTT
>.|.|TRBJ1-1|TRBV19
CASTSIGNTEAFF
TGTGCCAGTACCAGTATCGGTAACACTGAAGCTTTCTTT
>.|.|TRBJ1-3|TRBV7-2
CASSSGTVGNTIYF
TGTGCCAGCAGCTCCGGGACCGTCGGAAACACCATATATTTT
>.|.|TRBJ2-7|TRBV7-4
CASSLVGPGAYSYEQYF
TGTGCCAGCAGCTTAGTAGGGCCCGGAGCATATTCCTACGAGCAGTACTTC
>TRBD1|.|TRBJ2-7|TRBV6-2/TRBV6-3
CASSQLTGTGEEQYF
TGTGCCAGCAGCCAACTCACCGGGACAGGGGAAGAGCAGTACTTC
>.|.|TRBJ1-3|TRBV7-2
CASSANYGNTIYF
TGTGCCAGCAGCGCCAACTATGGAAACACCATATATTTT
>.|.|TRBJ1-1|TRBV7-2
CASSLSLGTEAFF
TGTGCCAGCAGCTTATCCTTGGGCACTGAAGCTTTCTTT
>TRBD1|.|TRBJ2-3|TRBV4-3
CASSQDLNRGADTQYF
TGCGCCAGCAGCCAAGATTTGAACAGGGGGGCAGATACGCAGTATTTT
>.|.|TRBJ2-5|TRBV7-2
CASSLDWATGGETQYF
TGTGCCAGCAGCTTAGATTGGGCCACCGGTGGGGAGACCCAGTACTTC
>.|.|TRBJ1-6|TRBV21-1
CASRGGQPTSYSGSPLHF
TGTGCCAGCAGAGGGGGACAGCCCACAAGCTATTCGGGTTCACCCCTCCACTTT
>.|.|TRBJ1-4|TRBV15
CATSRVGSRDEKLFF
TGTGCCACCAGCAGAGTAGGGAGTAGGGATGAAAAACTGTTTTTT
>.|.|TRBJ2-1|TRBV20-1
CSASSRDKYNEQFF
TGCAGTGCTAGTAGCAGGGACAAATACAATGAGCAGTTCTTC
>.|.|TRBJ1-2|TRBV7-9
CASTHPQVEGGYTF
TGTGCCAGCACCCACCCACAGGTAGAGGGCGGCTACACCTTC
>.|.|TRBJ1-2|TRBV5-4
CASSLSVGLGGYTF
TGTGCCAGCAGCCTTTCCGTGGGTTTAGGGGGCTACACCTTC
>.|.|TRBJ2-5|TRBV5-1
CASSEARETQYF
TGCGCCAGCAGCGAAGCCCGAGAGACCCAGTACTTC
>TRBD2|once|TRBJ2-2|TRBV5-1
CASTPGLADPMNTGELFF
TGCGCCAGCACCCCCGGACTAGCGGACCCAATGAACACCGGGGAGCTGTTTTTT
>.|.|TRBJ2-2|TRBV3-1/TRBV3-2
CASSQHGELFF
TGTGCCAGCAGCCAACACGGGGAGCTGTTTTTT
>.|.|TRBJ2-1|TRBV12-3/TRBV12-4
CASSLRGSDEQFF
TGTGCCAGCAGTCTACGGGGGTCGGATGAGCAGTTCTTC
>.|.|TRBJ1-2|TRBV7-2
CASSYGTGGSGYTF
TGTGCCAGCAGCTACGGGACGGGGGGTTCTGGCTACACCTTC
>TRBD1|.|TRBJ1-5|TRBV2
CASQGQYNQPQHF
TGTGCCAGTCAGGGACAGTACAATCAGCCCCAGCATTTT
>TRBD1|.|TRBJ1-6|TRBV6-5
CASSYIVGQDMSPLHF
TGTGCCAGCAGTTACATCGTCGGACAGGATATGTCACCCCTCCACTTT